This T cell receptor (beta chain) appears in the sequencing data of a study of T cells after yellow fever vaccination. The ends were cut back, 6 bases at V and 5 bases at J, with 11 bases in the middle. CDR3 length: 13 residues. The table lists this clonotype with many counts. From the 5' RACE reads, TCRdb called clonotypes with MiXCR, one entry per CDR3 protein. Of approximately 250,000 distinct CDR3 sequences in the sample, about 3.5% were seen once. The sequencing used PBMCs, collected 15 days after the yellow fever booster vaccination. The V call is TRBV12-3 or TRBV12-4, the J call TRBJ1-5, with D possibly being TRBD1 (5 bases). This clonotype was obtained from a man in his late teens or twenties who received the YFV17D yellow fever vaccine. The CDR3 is CASRGGGYQPQHF. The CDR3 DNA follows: TGTGCCAGCAGGGGGGGAGGGTATCAGCCCCAGCATTTT.